Sequencing of this TCR beta chain was carried out in a study of T-cell memory formation after mild COVID-19. In its sample, this clonotype was seen many times. From the 5' RACE reads, TCRdb called clonotypes with MiXCR, one entry per CDR3 protein. The sample yields more than 300,000 distinct CDR3 sequences, 20% to 25% seen once. The CDR3 spans 13 residues. Per the germline V gene, CDR1 is SQVTM and CDR2 is ANQGSEA. The ends were cut back, 4 bases at V and 6 bases at J, with 13 bases in the middle. This chain links TRBV29-1 with TRBJ1-5, with a possible D match to TRBD1 (5 bases). Source material: PBMCs or a T cell subset sorted from them (not recorded which). The sequence derives from a man between 18 and 35 years old who had mild COVID-19 (a few samples of this study predate the infection). Cell type and time point are not known. The CDR3 bases are TGCAGCGTTGGGAGGGGACTCGGTCAGCCCCAGCATTTT. This encodes CSVGRGLGQPQHF.